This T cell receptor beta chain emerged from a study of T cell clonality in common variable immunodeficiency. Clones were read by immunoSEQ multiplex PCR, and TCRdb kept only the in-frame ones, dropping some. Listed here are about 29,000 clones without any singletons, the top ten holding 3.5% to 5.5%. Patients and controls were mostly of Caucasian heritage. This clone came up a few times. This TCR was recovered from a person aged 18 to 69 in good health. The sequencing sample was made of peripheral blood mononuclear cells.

The CDR3 reads CASSEGLAASSYEQYF. The DNA read from the CDR3 is TGTGCCAGCAGTGAAGGACTAGCGGCAAGCTCCTACGAG. The J gene is TRBJ2-7, the V gene TRBV2; 9 positions agree with TRBD2. The read ends 3 residues shy of where the CDR3 ends; the end is completed using the germline J gene. The CDR3 spans 16 residues. Germline CDR1 reads SNHLY; CDR2 reads FYNNEI. The junction had 4 bases not matched to a gene; V was cut back by 1 base and J by 0 bases.